Below are 9 T cell receptor beta chains sequenced from a single sample in a study of shared clonotypes between healthy human individuals. Profiling relied on immunoSEQ multiplex PCR, and the TCRdb table lists in-frame clones only, not all of them. The repertoire holds about 610,000 clones, with about 97% as singletons. The sequenced sample was naive CD4+ T cells sorted from blood. Subset noted: CD45RA+ positively selected. The source of these receptors is a woman younger than 45 in good health.

The chain recombines TRBV19 with TRBJ1-2; TRBD1 is a possible D gene (6 bases). CDR3 length: 16 residues. V dropped 7 bases and J dropped 3 bases, with 21 bases sitting between them. Per germline, CDR1 LNHDA and CDR2 SQIVND (reference sequence). CDR3 sequence (DNA): TGTGCCAGTAACCGCTATGGGGGCGCAAAGTACTATGGCTACACCTTC. It translates to CASNRYGGAKYYGYTF.

This clone has only one observation. This chain connects TRBV18 to TRBJ1-4; no clear D gene. V dropped 5 bases and J dropped 4 bases, with 8 bases sitting between them. CDR1 KGHSH and CDR2 LQKENI come from the germline V gene. This CDR3 has 13 residues. CDR3 sequence (DNA): TGTGCCAGCTCAGATAGCCGTAATGAAAAACTGTTTTTT. The encoded protein is CASSDSRNEKLFF.

This clone came up once. The chain is built from TRBV28 and TRBJ2-3; unclear D gene. This CDR3 is built from 14 residues. Germline V lookup: CDR1 MDHEN, CDR2 SYDVKM. Trimming shortened V by 5 bases and J by 8 bases, and 17 bases separated the two germline ends. CDR3 nucleotides: TGTGCCAGCAGTCCAGAACGACTGCTAAGTACGCAGTATTTT. It encodes CASSPERLLSTQYF.

The V gene is TRBV7-2, the J gene TRBJ2-5, with 12 nucleotides matching TRBD2. Trimming removed 5 bases from V and 5 bases from J; junction bases left unmatched: 9. This CDR3 contains 16 residues. Germline V gene lookup returns CDR1 SGHTA and CDR2 FQGNSA. CDR3 region: CASSPRLAGEVETQYF. As DNA, the CDR3 is TGTGCCAGCAGCCCTCGACTAGCGGGAGAGGTGGAGACCCAGTACTTC.

The V and J genes are TRBV19 and TRBJ2-2; 10 bases agree with TRBD2. Per germline, CDR1 LNHDA and CDR2 SQIVND (reference sequence). The CDR3 contains 16 residues. The V gene end was trimmed by 7 bases and the J gene end by 3 bases; junction bases not matched to a gene: 8. CDR3 sequence (DNA): TGTGCCAGTACCCGAGGACTAGCGGTAGACACCGGGGAGCTGTTTTTT. Its protein product is CASTRGLAVDTGELFF.

The rearrangement links TRBV7-3 to TRBJ2-7; 8 positions match TRBD1. Trimming at V came to 7 bases and at J to 5 bases, leaving 16 bases not matched to a gene. The CDR3 runs to 16 residues. Germline V lookup: CDR1 SGHTA, CDR2 FQGTGA. The CDR3 spells CASTVGQGLCFHEQYF. In nucleotides, the CDR3 is TGTGCCAGCACCGTTGGACAGGGATTATGTTTCCACGAGCAGTACTTC.

This chain's CDR3 is CASSAQGQETQYF. CDR3 coding DNA: TGTGCCAGCAGTGCCCAGGGTCAAGAGACCCAGTACTTC. The chain couples TRBV2 to TRBJ2-5, with D perhaps matching TRBD1 (5 bases). The CDR3 length is 13 residues. Deletions cut 4 bases from V and 2 bases from J, with 8 bases between. CDR1 is SNHLY, CDR2 FYNNEI, per germline. The full variable domain, its missing parts supplied by reference TRBV2 and TRBJ2-5, is EPEVTQTPSHQVTQMGQEVILRCVPISNHLYFYWYRQILGQKVEFLVSFYNNEISEKSEIFDDQFSVERPDGSNFTLKIRSTKLEDSAMYFCASSAQGQETQYFGPGTRLLVL.

The chain employs TRBV27 and TRBJ2-1; the match to TRBD1 covers 7 bases. The trim removed 2 bases at V and 8 bases at J, leaving 9 bases unmatched. The CDR3 loop spans 15 amino acids. CDR1 is MNHEY, CDR2 SMNVEV, per germline (reference sequence). In DNA, the CDR3 is TGTGCCAGCAGTTTACCGGGACAGTTTCCCTATGAGCAGTTCTTC. Translation: CASSLPGQFPYEQFF.

The gene calls are TRBV2 and TRBJ2-3, with 10 bases matching TRBD1. The CDR3 covers 14 residues. Germline CDR1 is SNHLY and CDR2 is FYNNEI. J was trimmed by 8 bases and V by 4 bases; bases with no gene match: 6. CDR3 in amino acids: CASSARQGAGTQYF. CDR3 sequence (DNA): TGTGCCAGCAGTGCTCGACAGGGGGCCGGTACGCAGTATTTT.